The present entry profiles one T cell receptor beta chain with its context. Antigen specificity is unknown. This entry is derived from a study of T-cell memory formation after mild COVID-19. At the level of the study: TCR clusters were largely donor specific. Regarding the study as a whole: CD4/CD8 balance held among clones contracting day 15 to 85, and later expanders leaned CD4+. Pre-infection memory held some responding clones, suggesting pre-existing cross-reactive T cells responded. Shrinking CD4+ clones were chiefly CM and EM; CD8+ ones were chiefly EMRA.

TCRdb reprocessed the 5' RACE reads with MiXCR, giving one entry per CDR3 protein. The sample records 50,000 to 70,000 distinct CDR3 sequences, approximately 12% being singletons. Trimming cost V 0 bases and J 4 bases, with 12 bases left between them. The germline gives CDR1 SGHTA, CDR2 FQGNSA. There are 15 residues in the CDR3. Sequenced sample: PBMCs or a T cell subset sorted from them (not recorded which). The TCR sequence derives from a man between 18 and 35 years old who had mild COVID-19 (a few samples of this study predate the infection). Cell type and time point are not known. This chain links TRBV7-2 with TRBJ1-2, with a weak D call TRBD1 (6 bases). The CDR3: CASSLARGRGYGYTF. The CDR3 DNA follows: TGTGCCAGCAGCTTAGCGCGGGGCAGGGGCTATGGCTACACCTTC.